This T cell receptor beta chain emerged from a study of blood T cell repertoires in COVID-19. Overall study: Samples came from the United States, Italy and Spain, spanning acute and convalescent COVID-19.

Produced via immunoSEQ multiplex PCR; TCRdb's table is partial and in-frame only. The table shows under 300,000 clones, with roughly four fifths occurring only once. The sequencing sample was made of peripheral blood. This TCR derives from a woman of 80 years or more with acute or convalescent COVID-19.

The CDR3 sequence: CASSSTVNSPLHF. The CDR3 bases are TGTGCCAGCAGTAGCACAGTTAATTCACCCCTCCACTTT. V and J are TRBV28 and TRBJ1-6; D uncertain. V was pared by 5 bases and J by 6 bases, with 8 bases between. In germline, CDR1 is MDHEN, CDR2 SYDVKM. The CDR3 extends over 13 amino acids. Using reference TRBV28 and TRBJ1-6 for the parts outside the CDR3, the full variable domain is DVKVTQSSRYLVKRTGEKVFLECVQDMDHENMFWYRQDPGLGLRLIYFSYDVKMKEKGDIPEGYSVSREKKERFSLILESASTNQTSMYLCASSSTVNSPLHFGNGTRLTVT.